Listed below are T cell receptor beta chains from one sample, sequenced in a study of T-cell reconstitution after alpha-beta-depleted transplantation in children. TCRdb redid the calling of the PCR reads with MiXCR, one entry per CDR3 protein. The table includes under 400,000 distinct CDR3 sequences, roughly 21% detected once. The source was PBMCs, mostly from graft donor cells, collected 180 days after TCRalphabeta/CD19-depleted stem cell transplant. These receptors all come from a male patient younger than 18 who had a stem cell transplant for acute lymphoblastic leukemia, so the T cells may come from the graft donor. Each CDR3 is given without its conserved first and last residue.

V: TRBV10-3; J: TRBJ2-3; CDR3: TISESDAAGPSTDTQY
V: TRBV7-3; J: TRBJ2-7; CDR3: ASNETSGRIRYEQY
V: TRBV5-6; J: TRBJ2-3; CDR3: ASSLATGPGTDTQY
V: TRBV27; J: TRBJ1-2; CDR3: ASSLSSWTGYGYT
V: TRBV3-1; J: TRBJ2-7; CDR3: ASSQVPRRGGPYEQY
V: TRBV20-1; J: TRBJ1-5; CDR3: SARPRENQPQH
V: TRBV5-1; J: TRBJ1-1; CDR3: ASSLGPFRSAEAF
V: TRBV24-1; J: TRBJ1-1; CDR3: ATSDLDYWARVAPDRGNTEAF
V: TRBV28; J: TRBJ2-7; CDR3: ASRSPGQGSYEQY
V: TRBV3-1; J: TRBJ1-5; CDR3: ASSHHDRDQPQH
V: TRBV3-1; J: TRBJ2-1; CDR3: ASSQFTSGYNEQF
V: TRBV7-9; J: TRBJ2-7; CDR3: ASSSPGQGFYEQY